One and the same sample provided the 3 T cell receptor beta chains below, sequenced in a study of T cells in Graves' hyperthyroidism and ophthalmopathy. From RNA transcripts, TCR beta CDR3 regions were amplified. HTBI primers were used for first-round RT-PCR of the TCR CDR3. TCRdb re-derived calls from the multiplex PCR reads in MiXCR, one entry per CDR3 protein. Of over 450,000 distinct CDR3 sequences in the sample, approximately 17% were seen once. Sequenced: blood. The source of these receptors is a woman aged 18 to 35 with Graves' ophthalmopathy.

This clonotype was counted ten times or more. The chain combines TRBV30 with TRBJ2-7; TRBD1 agrees at 8 bases. This CDR3 is 13 amino acids long. In germline, CDR1 is GTSNPN, CDR2 SVGIG (reference sequence). J gave up 5 bases and V 8 bases, and 11 bases lay outside the gene matches. CDR3 residues: CAGDGRGPDEQYF. The CDR3 DNA is TGTGCCGGGGACGGCAGGGGGCCCGACGAGCAGTACTTC.

This clonotype was seen more than once but under ten times. The chain carries TRBV10-3 and TRBJ1-4; tentatively, D is TRBD1 (5 bases). V lost 0 bases and J 6 bases, leaving 14 bases between the germline ends. The V gene's germline CDR1 is ENHRY and CDR2 SYGVKD. CDR3 size: 16 residues. The CDR3 nucleotides read TGTGCCATCAGTGAGTCAGGGGCAGGGCTTGATGAAAAACTGTTTTTT. Its translation is CAISESGAGLDEKLFF.

The chain employs TRBV3-1 and TRBJ2-3, with 11 nucleotides matching TRBD2. CDR3 size: 17 residues. Trimming cost V 6 bases and J 2 bases; bases outside gene matches: 10. Germline values: CDR1 LGHDT, CDR2 YNNKEL (reference sequence). In DNA, the CDR3 is TGTGCCAGCAGTCGAAGACTAGCGGGGCCGCACACAGATACGCAGTATTTT. Encoded protein: CASSRRLAGPHTDTQYF.